This TCR beta chain emerged from a study of CD8 T cells in Susac syndrome. Concerning this clonotype itself: Its specificity is unknown.

A quantity of about 0.5 to 1 ug RNA underwent reverse transcription using random hexamers. Via MiXCR, TCRdb re-called the immunoSEQ multiplex PCR reads, giving one row per CDR3 protein. This sample has around 140,000 distinct CDR3 sequences, with over 75% found just once. Germline lookup yields CDR1 SGHDT and CDR2 YYEEEE. The CDR3 length is 12 residues. V was shortened by 3 bases and J by 11 bases, with 12 bases between the two germline ends. TCR beta from blood CD8+ and CD4+ T cells was sequenced. Study conclusions and caveats: It was acknowledged in the study that the number of individuals who were included in its TCR sequencing and HLA analysis was relatively small.

The clonotype comes from a human donor with multiple sclerosis. The sequenced sample was CD8+ T cells from PBMCs. The V gene is TRBV5-6, the J gene TRBJ1-5; D not resolved. CDR3 amino acids: CASSWSSGSQHF. The DNA for the CDR3 is TGTGCCAGCAGCTGGTCCAGTGGGTCCCAGCATTTT.